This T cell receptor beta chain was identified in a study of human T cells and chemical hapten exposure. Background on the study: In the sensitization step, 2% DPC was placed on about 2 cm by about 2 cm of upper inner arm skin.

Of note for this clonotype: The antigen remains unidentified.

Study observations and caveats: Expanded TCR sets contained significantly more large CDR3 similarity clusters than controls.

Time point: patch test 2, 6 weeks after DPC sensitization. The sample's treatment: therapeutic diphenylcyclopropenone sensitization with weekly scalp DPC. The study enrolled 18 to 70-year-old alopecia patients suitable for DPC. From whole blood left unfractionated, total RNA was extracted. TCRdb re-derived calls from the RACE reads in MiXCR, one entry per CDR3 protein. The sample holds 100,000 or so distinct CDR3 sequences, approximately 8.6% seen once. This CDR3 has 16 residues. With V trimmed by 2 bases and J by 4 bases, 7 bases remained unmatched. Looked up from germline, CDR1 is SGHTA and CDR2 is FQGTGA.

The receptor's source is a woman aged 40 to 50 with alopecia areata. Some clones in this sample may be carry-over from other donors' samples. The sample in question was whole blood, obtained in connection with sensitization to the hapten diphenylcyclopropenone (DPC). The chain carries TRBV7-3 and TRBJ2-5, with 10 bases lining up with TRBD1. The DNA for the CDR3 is TGTGCCAGCAGCTTATTGACGGGACAGGGGACAGAGACCCAGTACTTC. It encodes CASSLLTGQGTETQYF.